These 12 T cell receptor beta chains share one sample of origin, sequenced in a study of T cells in Graves' hyperthyroidism and ophthalmopathy. Amplification of TCR beta CDR3 regions was performed using RNA transcripts as template. HTBI primers were the set used in a first-round RT-PCR of the TCR CDR3. TCRdb independently ran MiXCR on the multiplex PCR reads; one entry per CDR3 protein. Of some 500,000 distinct CDR3 sequences listed, 14% are singletons. Sequencing was done on a sample of blood. These receptors all come from a woman younger than 30 with Graves' hyperthyroidism.

This clonotype has ten or more counts. The V and J genes are TRBV13 and TRBJ2-3, with 8 nucleotides matching TRBD2. The CDR3 extends over 17 amino acids. The V segment lost 3 bases and the J segment 0 bases; nucleotides outside the gene matches: 8. Germline V gene data show CDR1 as PRHDT and CDR2 as FYEKMQ (reference sequence). As DNA, the CDR3 is TGTGCCAGCAGCTTGGTACTAGCGGAGGCTAGCACAGATACGCAGTATTTT. Translating it yields CASSLVLAEASTDTQYF.

This rearrangement joins TRBV6-1 to TRBJ1-6; D gene ambiguous. Between the trimmed V and J ends, which lost 6 bases and 7 bases, there was a span of 10 bases. This CDR3 has 13 amino acids. The germline V gene encodes CDR1 MNHNS and CDR2 SASEGT. This chain's CDR3 is CASSKLLNSPLHF. The CDR3 DNA sequence: TGTGCCAGCAGCAAGTTACTAAATTCACCCCTCCACTTT.

This clonotype showed up many times. The chain is built from TRBV9 and TRBJ2-1; D may be TRBD2 (6 bases). Germline CDR1 SGDLS, CDR2 YYNGEE. There are 15 residues in the CDR3. The V and J ends lost 0 bases and 8 bases respectively, with 15 bases between them. CDR3 region: CASSVGGGTWDEQFF. In nucleotides, the CDR3 is TGTGCCAGCAGCGTAGGGGGCGGGACCTGGGATGAGCAGTTCTTC.

The chain is built from TRBV19 and TRBJ1-6; no clear D gene. The germline gives CDR1 LNHDA, CDR2 SQIVND (reference sequence). V was shortened by 3 bases and J by 4 bases, with 10 bases between the two germline ends. CDR3 size: 15 residues. Written as DNA, the CDR3 is TGTGCCAGTAGTATCACAGACAATTATAATTCACCCCTCCACTTT. Translated, it gives CASSITDNYNSPLHF.

This clonotype was counted ten times or more. CDR3 loop: CAISEAGQDTAGGGYTF. The CDR3 DNA is TGTGCCATCAGTGAGGCGGGACAAGATACGGCCGGTGGCGGCTACACCTTC. This chain joins TRBV10-3 and TRBJ1-2, with D perhaps matching TRBD1 (6 bases). V gave up 2 bases and J gave up 8 bases, with 24 bases separating them. In germline, CDR1 is ENHRY, CDR2 SYGVKD. The CDR3 has 17 amino acids.

This clonotype has at least ten counts. This chain links TRBV27 with TRBJ1-6, with 10 bases aligning to TRBD1. The V gene end was trimmed by 5 bases and the J gene end by 9 bases; junction bases not matched to a gene: 10. The germline CDR1 and CDR2 sequences are MNHEY and SMNVEV (reference sequence). This CDR3 region has 16 residues. This CDR3 reads CASSIIGTGAGSPLHF. The CDR3 coding sequence is TGTGCCAGCAGTATAATCGGGACAGGGGCCGGTTCACCCCTCCACTTT.

This clonotype appeared many times. DNA of the CDR3: TGTGCCAGCACCGTTCCCTGGACAGGGAAAATCACTGAAGCTTTCTTT. Translation gives CASTVPWTGKITEAFF. The chain recombines TRBV12-3 or TRBV12-4 with TRBJ1-1; 8 nucleotides match TRBD1. CDR3 size: 16 residues. With V trimmed by 7 bases and J by 4 bases, 14 bases remained unmatched.

This clonotype was picked up many times. The CDR3 DNA reads TGTGCCAGCAGCCAGGACAGGGGCCGCACAGATACGCAGTATTTT. This translates into CASSQDRGRTDTQYF. The chain combines TRBV14 with TRBJ2-3; 9 nucleotides align to TRBD1. CDR3 length: 15 amino acids. CDR1 and CDR2 from the germline V gene are SGHDN and FVKESK. J lost 1 base, V lost 3 bases, and 2 bases had no gene match. The full variable domain, rest sourced from reference TRBV14 and TRBJ2-3, is EAGVTQFPSHSVIEKGQTVTLRCDPISGHDNLYWYRRVMGKEIKFLLHFVKESKQDESGMPNNRFLAERTGGTYSTLKVQPAELEDSGVYFCASSQDRGRTDTQYFGPGTRLTVL.

This clonotype was picked up many times. This chain links TRBV6-1 with TRBJ1-2, with 12 bases that match TRBD1. Germline values: CDR1 MNHNS, CDR2 SASEGT. V lost 5 bases to trimming and J lost 4 bases; unmatched junction nucleotides: 5. This CDR3 contains 15 residues. The CDR3 loop reads CASSWDRGRVYGYTF. In nucleotides, the CDR3 is TGTGCCAGCAGTTGGGACAGGGGGCGGGTCTATGGCTACACCTTC.

The chain is built from TRBV24-1 and TRBJ2-7; 9 bases align to TRBD1. The CDR3 length is 14 residues. The germline V gene encodes CDR1 KGHDR and CDR2 SFDVKD. V shed 6 bases and J 6 bases; nucleotides not matched to a gene: 8. The CDR3 sequence: CATSLGQGLAEQYF. The CDR3 DNA sequence: TGTGCCACCAGTTTGGGACAGGGATTAGCCGAGCAGTACTTC.

This clonotype was picked up many times. One junction end disagrees with the germline gene, perhaps due to a read error. CDR3 in amino acids: CATSEGTESSQPQHF. The CDR3 coding sequence is TGTGCCACCAGTGAGGGCACTGAGAGCAGTCAGCCCCAGCATTTT. The chain recombines TRBV24-1 with TRBJ1-5; D is uncertain. The CDR3 consists of 15 residues. The germline V gene encodes CDR1 KGHDR and CDR2 SFDVKD.

CDR3 sequence: CASPGPQHF. The DNA of the CDR3 is TGTGCCAGTCCGGGGCCCCAGCATTTT. The J gene is TRBJ1-5, the V gene TRBV7-9, with D unclear. The CDR3 loop spans 9 amino acids. Germline V gene data show CDR1 as SEHNR and CDR2 as FQNEAQ (reference sequence). The V gene lost 9 bases and the J gene lost 9 bases, with 6 bases spanning the gap.